These 30 T cell receptor beta chains came from one sample sequenced in a study of cytomegalovirus exposure and HLA in healthy donors (dated by TCRdb to the late 2010s). Receptor amplification or capture employed the immunoSEQ multiplex PCR assay. For the multiplex PCR, a mixture combining 60 forward primers for TCR Vbeta segments and 13 reverse primers for TCR Jbeta segments was used. TCRdb mirrors the immuneACCESS table, restricted to in-frame sequences. Some clones are absent from its copies; in checked studies, under half trace to an unresolved V gene, and the reason for the others is unknown. The sample table contains under 150,000 clones; only one count was recorded for 70% to 80% of them. 1.6% of the sample comes from the top ten. The sequencing input was PBMCs. The receptors derive from a woman between 18 and 29 years old in good health and CMV-seronegative.

The chain combines TRBV6-6 with TRBJ2-7; no reliable D call. This CDR3 is 14 amino acids long. Trimming took 6 bases from V and 4 from J, leaving 16 bases between them. The germline V gene encodes CDR1 MNHNY and CDR2 SVGAGI (reference sequence). CDR3 bases: TGTGCCAGCAGAGACATCAACCCGGCTTACGAGCAGTACTTC. Translation gives CASRDINPAYEQYF.

This sequence joins TRBV28 and TRBJ1-2, with D possibly TRBD1 on 6 matching bases. This CDR3 is 12 amino acids long. Trimming cost V 5 bases and J 4 bases, with 8 bases left between them. The germline CDR1 and CDR2 sequences are MDHEN and SYDVKM. The CDR3: CASSQGPYGYTF. The CDR3 DNA is TGTGCCAGCAGTCAGGGGCCCTATGGCTACACCTTC.

This chain links TRBV29-1 with TRBJ1-2; 8 positions match TRBD1. Per germline, CDR1 SQVTM and CDR2 ANQGSEA. CDR3 length: 12 residues. Losses at the gene ends were 6 bases for V and 5 bases for J; bases not matched to a gene: 5. DNA for the CDR3: TGCAGCGTATGGACAGGGTTATATGGCTACACCTTC. Translated: CSVWTGLYGYTF.

The CDR3 sequence is CATSRDRHPGELFF. The CDR3 DNA sequence: TGTGCCACCAGCAGAGACAGGCATCCCGGGGAGCTGTTTTTT. V gene TRBV15 combines with J gene TRBJ2-2, with D hard to call. CDR1 and CDR2 (germline): LNHNV, YYDKDF (reference sequence). CDR3 length: 14 amino acids. V gave up 0 bases and J gave up 6 bases, with 8 bases separating them.

A note on this clone: This CDR3 is also generated by other DNA sequences in the sample. V is TRBV5-1 and J is TRBJ2-5; 7 bases fit TRBD1. V was clipped by 2 bases and J by 1 base; unmatched bases: 2. The CDR3 sequence is 14 residues long. Germline-derived CDR1 and CDR2 are SGHRS and YFSETQ. The CDR3 loop reads CASSLSGGQETQYF. In DNA form, the CDR3 reads TGCGCCAGCAGCTTATCAGGGGGCCAAGAGACCCAGTACTTC.

This clone has a single count. V gene TRBV5-6 combines with J gene TRBJ2-7; TRBD1 matches 8 bases. Germline loops: CDR1 SGHDT, CDR2 YYEEEE. The CDR3 is 14 amino acids. After removal of 4 bases from V and 2 bases from J, the junction contained 5 bases not matched to a gene. The CDR3 nucleotides are TGTGCCAGCAGCAAGGACAGGGTAACCTACGAGCAGTACTTC. Translated, it gives CASSKDRVTYEQYF.

V and J are TRBV15 and TRBJ2-3, with a weak D call TRBD2 (6 bases). Germline values: CDR1 LNHNV, CDR2 YYDKDF (reference sequence). The CDR3 extends over 15 amino acids. V shed 5 bases and J shed 4 bases, with 16 bases lying between them. The CDR3 spells CATSPLGGSADTQYF. CDR3 sequence (DNA): TGTGCCACCAGCCCTTTGGGAGGATCGGCAGATACGCAGTATTTT.

This chain links TRBV28 with TRBJ1-2; D is unclear. The CDR3 sequence is 12 residues long. Deletions cut 8 bases from V and 0 bases from J, with 7 bases between. In germline, CDR1 is MDHEN, CDR2 SYDVKM. The CDR3 DNA reads TGTGCCAGCGCGGGAGCTAACTATGGCTACACCTTC. Amino acids: CASAGANYGYTF.

This chain joins TRBV2 and TRBJ1-1; D perhaps matches TRBD1 (6 bases). Germline V gene sequence: CDR1 SNHLY, CDR2 FYNNEI. Trimming took off 8 bases at V and 1 base at J, with 11 bases between the two ends. CDR3 size: 13 residues. The DNA for the CDR3 is TGTGCCAGCGTTAGGGGGGGGAACACTGAAGCTTTCTTT. Residues: CASVRGGNTEAFF. Based on the CDR3 plus reference TRBV2 and TRBJ1-1, the full variable domain is EPEVTQTPSHQVTQMGQEVILRCVPISNHLYFYWYRQILGQKVEFLVSFYNNEISEKSEIFDDQFSVERPDGSNFTLKIRSTKLEDSAMYFCASVRGGNTEAFFGQGTRLTVV.

The CDR3 DNA reads as TGTGCCAGCAGCTTTGGACAGAACACCGGGGAGCTGTTTTTT. It encodes CASSFGQNTGELFF. J is TRBJ2-2 and V is TRBV13; D might be TRBD1 (5 bases). The V gene's germline CDR1 is PRHDT and CDR2 FYEKMQ (reference sequence). The CDR3 loop spans 14 amino acids. Trimming removed 3 bases at V and 1 base at J, with 6 bases between.

The V call is TRBV11-2, the J call TRBJ1-1; TRBD1 aligns across 9 bases. This CDR3 is built from 17 residues. Trimming cost V 5 bases and J 2 bases; bases outside gene matches: 12. CDR1 and CDR2 (germline): SGHAT, FQNNGV. The CDR3 loop is CASSMRTGAFTNTEAFF. CDR3 nucleotide sequence: TGTGCCAGCAGCATGAGGACAGGGGCCTTTACAAACACTGAAGCTTTCTTT. The full variable domain, with the rest looked up from reference TRBV11-2 and TRBJ1-1, is EAGVAQSPRYKIIEKRQSVAFWCNPISGHATLYWYQQILGQGPKLLIQFQNNGVVDDSQLPKDRFSAERLKGVDSTLKIQPAKLEDSAVYLCASSMRTGAFTNTEAFFGQGTRLTVV.

The chain uses TRBV28 and TRBJ2-3; 9 nucleotides match TRBD1. CDR1 is MDHEN, CDR2 SYDVKM, per germline. With 10 bases clipped from V and 4 bases from J, the junction kept 15 bases outside the gene matches. The CDR3 covers 16 residues. In nucleotides, the CDR3 is TGTGCCATCAGAGTATTACCGGGACAGGGCCCAGATACGCAGTATTTT. Encoded protein: CAIRVLPGQGPDTQYF.

The V call is TRBV5-1, the J call TRBJ2-7; D is possibly TRBD2 (6 bases). V was trimmed by 4 bases and J by 5 bases, leaving 19 bases between them. Germline V lookup: CDR1 SGHRS, CDR2 YFSETQ. This CDR3 has 15 residues. CDR3 in DNA: TGCGCCAGCAGCCCAATTTTGCGGGGATCTCACGAGCAGTACTTC. Amino acid sequence: CASSPILRGSHEQYF.

The rearrangement links TRBV6-6 to TRBJ2-5; the match to TRBD2 covers 9 bases. J was trimmed by 6 bases and V by 4 bases; bases with no gene match: 6. The CDR3 consists of 14 residues. CDR1 is MNHNY and CDR2 is SVGAGI in the germline V gene (reference sequence). The CDR3 here is CASSLGGGAQTQYF. CDR3 bases: TGTGCCAGCAGTTTGGGCGGGGGGGCCCAGACCCAGTACTTC.

The sample holds a few counts of this clone. The rearrangement joins TRBV30 to TRBJ2-7; 9 nucleotides line up with TRBD1. V dropped 3 bases and J dropped 2; count of bases not matched to a gene: 2. CDR1 is GTSNPN, CDR2 SVGIG, per germline (reference sequence). The CDR3 contains 13 residues. DNA for the CDR3: TGTGCCTGGAGGGACAGGGGAGCCTACGAGCAGTACTTC. Its translation is CAWRDRGAYEQYF.

This clone is a singleton in its sample. The J gene is TRBJ2-7, the V gene TRBV13; D is ambiguous. Germline V gene lookup returns CDR1 PRHDT and CDR2 FYEKMQ (reference sequence). Trimming took off 1 base at V and 3 bases at J, with 10 bases between the two ends. The CDR3 sequence is 14 residues long. The CDR3 DNA reads TGTGCCAGCAGCTTAGAAAACAGCCTCTACGAGCAGTACTTC. Encoded protein: CASSLENSLYEQYF.

J is TRBJ1-5 and V is TRBV6-1; D remains ambiguous. The CDR3 spans 13 residues. Trimming cost V 2 bases and J 6 bases, with 8 bases left between them. Germline V gives CDR1 MNHNS, CDR2 SASEGT. For the CDR3, the DNA is TGTGCCAGCAGTGAAAAGAGGAGTCAGCCCCAGCATTTT. Its translation is CASSEKRSQPQHF.

This chain connects TRBV2 to TRBJ1-5; 8 bases match TRBD1. V gave up 7 bases and J gave up 7 bases; unmatched junction bases: 9. The germline V gene encodes CDR1 SNHLY and CDR2 FYNNEI. The CDR3 totals 14 residues. CDR3 sequence reads: CASTRDRGRQPQHF. The CDR3, as DNA: TGTGCCAGCACCCGAGACAGGGGCAGACAGCCCCAGCATTTT. Drawing the rest from reference TRBV2 and TRBJ1-5, the complete variable domain is EPEVTQTPSHQVTQMGQEVILRCVPISNHLYFYWYRQILGQKVEFLVSFYNNEISEKSEIFDDQFSVERPDGSNFTLKIRSTKLEDSAMYFCASTRDRGRQPQHFGDGTRLSIL.

The chain joins TRBV28 to TRBJ1-5, with TRBD1 matching over 9 bases. The CDR3 is 17 residues long. The germline CDR1 and CDR2 sequences are MDHEN and SYDVKM. V lost 4 bases and J lost 6; bases outside the gene matches: 13. CDR3 residues: CASSSPGPGQGSQPQHF. The DNA for the CDR3 is TGTGCCAGCAGTTCTCCTGGACCGGGACAGGGTTCTCAGCCCCAGCATTTT. Using reference TRBV28 and TRBJ1-5 for the parts outside the CDR3, the full variable domain is DVKVTQSSRYLVKRTGEKVFLECVQDMDHENMFWYRQDPGLGLRLIYFSYDVKMKEKGDIPEGYSVSREKKERFSLILESASTNQTSMYLCASSSPGPGQGSQPQHFGDGTRLSIL.

This rearrangement joins TRBV2 to TRBJ2-5, with TRBD1 matching 9 bases. CDR3 length: 16 residues. J lost 4 bases, V lost 7 bases, and 13 bases had no gene match. Germline V gene data show CDR1 as SNHLY and CDR2 as FYNNEI. The CDR3 sequence is CASNHPGQGSRETQYF. The CDR3 region has the DNA TGTGCCAGCAATCACCCGGGACAGGGCAGTCGAGAGACCCAGTACTTC.

This chain joins TRBV7-9 and TRBJ2-7, with 7 bases lining up with TRBD1. The germline V gene has CDR1 SEHNR and CDR2 FQNEAQ (reference sequence). Losses at the gene ends were 6 bases for V and 0 bases for J; bases not matched to a gene: 2. The CDR3 extends over 13 amino acids. The CDR3 nucleotides read TGTGCCAGCAGGGCAGGGGGCTCCTACGAGCAGTACTTC. Translating it yields CASRAGGSYEQYF.

The genes are TRBV29-1 and TRBJ1-2, with D perhaps TRBD1 (5 bases). The CDR3 length is 11 residues. Trimming removed 7 bases at V and 7 bases at J, with 13 bases between. Germline V gene lookup returns CDR1 SQVTM and CDR2 ANQGSEA. The CDR3 spells CSARGATGYTF. The CDR3 nucleotides read TGCAGCGCCCGCGGGGCTACTGGCTACACCTTC. The entire variable domain, with the rest obtained from reference TRBV29-1 and TRBJ1-2, is as follows: SAVISQKPSRDICQRGTSLTIQCQVDSQVTMMFWYRQQPGQSLTLIATANQGSEATYESGFVIDKFPISRPNLTFSTLTVSNMSPEDSSIYLCSARGATGYTFGSGTRLTVV.

There are a few counts of this clone. The chain couples TRBV23-1 to TRBJ2-7; D is unclear. TRBV23-1 is given ORF status, its function remaining uncertain. The CDR3 covers 16 residues. Between the trimmed V and J ends, which lost 0 bases and 0 bases, there was a span of 12 bases. The CDR3 spells CASSQSFFERSYEQYF. The DNA of the CDR3 is TGCGCCAGCAGTCAATCTTTCTTCGAGCGCTCCTACGAGCAGTACTTC.

CDR3 in amino acids: CASTRTGMNTGELFF. The CDR3 DNA follows: TGTGCCAGCACCAGGACAGGGATGAATACCGGGGAGCTGTTTTTT. The gene calls are TRBV2 and TRBJ2-2; TRBD1 agrees at 8 bases. Germline V gene lookup returns CDR1 SNHLY and CDR2 FYNNEI. CDR3 length: 15 amino acids. J lost 5 bases, V lost 7 bases, and 9 bases had no gene match.

The chain joins TRBV7-9 to TRBJ2-1, with D maybe TRBD1 (5 bases). The ends were cut back, 2 bases at V and 5 bases at J, with 7 bases in the middle. The germline V gene has CDR1 SEHNR and CDR2 FQNEAQ (reference sequence). The CDR3 sequence is 13 residues long. DNA for the CDR3: TGTGCCAGCAGCTTATTAGGGGACAATGAGCAGTTCTTC. Its translation: CASSLLGDNEQFF.

V and J are TRBV9 and TRBJ1-6; no definite D call. The V gene's germline CDR1 is SGDLS and CDR2 YYNGEE. Trimming stripped 0 bases from V and 3 bases from J, with 4 bases between. This CDR3 comprises 14 residues. The CDR3 is CASSVGDYNSPLHF. In nucleotides, the CDR3 is TGTGCCAGCAGCGTAGGAGACTATAATTCACCCCTCCACTTT.

The gene calls are TRBV28 and TRBJ1-4, with no clear D. This CDR3 has 10 amino acids. V was cut by 8 bases and J by 7 bases, with 5 bases left in between. Germline V gives CDR1 MDHEN, CDR2 SYDVKM. CDR3 coding DNA: TGTGCCAGCGGGAGTGAAAAACTGTTTTTT. Its protein product is CASGSEKLFF.

The V and J genes are TRBV6-5 and TRBJ2-3, with TRBD2 as a possible D gene (7 bases). This CDR3 has 14 residues. CDR1 MNHEY and CDR2 SVGAGI come from the germline V gene. V dropped 7 bases and J dropped 1 base, with 12 bases sitting between them. The CDR3 nucleotides are TGTGCCAGCATGCGGGGGCGCGGCACAGATACGCAGTATTTT. It codes for CASMRGRGTDTQYF.

The chain is built from TRBV5-4 and TRBJ1-1, with 9 bases matching TRBD1. The J segment lost 1 base and the V segment lost 6 bases, leaving 4 bases of the junction unmatched. In germline, CDR1 is SGHNT, CDR2 YYREEE (reference sequence). This CDR3 contains 14 residues. As DNA, the CDR3 is TGTGCCAGCATCCGGACAGGGGCGAACACTGAAGCTTTCTTT. This gives the protein CASIRTGANTEAFF.

The V and J genes are TRBV7-2 and TRBJ2-1; TRBD1 aligns across 8 bases. The V gene end was trimmed by 2 bases and the J gene end by 6 bases; junction bases not matched to a gene: 6. This CDR3 is 15 amino acids long. The germline CDR1 and CDR2 sequences are SGHTA and FQGNSA. CDR3: CASSLRTGSPNEQFF. The CDR3 bases are TGTGCCAGCAGCTTAAGGACAGGGAGTCCCAATGAGCAGTTCTTC.